A selection of T cell receptor beta chains follows, all from one sample in a study of response to subunit inactivated influenza vaccine. TCRdb fed the RT-PCR reads into MiXCR, producing one record per CDR3 protein. The sample includes 650,000 to 800,000 distinct CDR3 sequences, less than 20% of them seen just once. The sequencing here drew on PBMCs from blood, taken 5 days after vaccination. Receptors were obtained from a man aged 50-59 years who received an inactivated influenza vaccine. Each CDR3 is given with its conserved first and last residue. The D gene is left open where the match is weak. Size tells how often a clone was seen (once, few, many) or the class of an expanded clone, and some rows leave it out.

CDR3 length	V gene	D gene	clone size	J gene	CDR3 protein	CDR3 DNA
17	TRBV7-9	.	many	TRBJ1-3	CASSFDVYALSGNTIYF	TGTGCCAGCAGCTTCGATGTATACGCACTTTCTGGAAACACCATATATTTT
16	TRBV7-2	TRBD2	few	TRBJ2-3	CASSLVAGDVRDTQYF	TGTGCCAGCAGCTTAGTTGCGGGAGACGTACGGGATACGCAGTATTTT
15	TRBV5-1	.	.	TRBJ2-3	CASSLEGEGTDTQYF	TGCGCCAGCAGCTTGGAAGGGGAAGGAACAGATACGCAGTATTTT
13	TRBV29-1	TRBD2	.	TRBJ2-7	CSVGRTSSYEQYF	TGCAGCGTTGGAAGGACTAGCTCCTACGAGCAGTACTTC
13	TRBV12-3/TRBV12-4	.	.	TRBJ1-2	CASSAIAGAGYTF	TGTGCCAGCAGTGCCATCGCGGGGGCTGGCTACACCTTC
13	TRBV29-1	TRBD1	few	TRBJ1-2	CSAGGQGAEGYTF	TGCAGCGCCGGGGGACAGGGGGCTGAAGGCTACACCTTC
14	TRBV5-6	TRBD2	few	TRBJ2-3	CASSSASGWNTQYF	TGTGCCAGCAGCTCCGCTAGCGGGTGGAATACGCAGTATTTT
17	TRBV7-2	.	few	TRBJ2-3	CASSLALGFGVTDTQYF	TGTGCCAGCAGCTTAGCACTAGGATTTGGGGTCACAGATACGCAGTATTTT
13	TRBV20-1	TRBD1	.	TRBJ2-3	CSAPGQSTDTQYF	TGCAGTGCCCCGGGACAGTCCACAGATACGCAGTATTTT
14	TRBV20-1	.	many	TRBJ2-7	CSAPKGSWEYEQYF	TGCAGTGCGCCGAAGGGGAGTTGGGAGTACGAGCAGTACTTC
16	TRBV12-3/TRBV12-4	TRBD2	.	TRBJ2-3	CASSLVQRGEGSTQYF	TGTGCCAGCAGTTTAGTCCAGCGGGGGGAGGGGAGCACGCAGTATTTT
15	TRBV10-3	TRBD2	many	TRBJ2-2	CAISGLAGDTGELFF	TGTGCCATCAGTGGCCTAGCGGGGGACACCGGGGAGCTGTTTTTT
11	TRBV12-3/TRBV12-4	.	.	TRBJ2-1	CASSPTSLRFF	TGTGCCAGCAGTCCCACCTCTCTCCGGTTCTTC
15	TRBV7-2	.	few	TRBJ2-2	CASSIDLTNTGELFF	TGTGCCAGCAGCATAGACCTAACTAACACCGGGGAGCTGTTTTTT
14	TRBV5-1	.	few	TRBJ2-1	CASSFLASDNEQFF	TGCGCCAGCAGCTTCTTAGCCTCAGACAATGAGCAGTTCTTC
15	TRBV28	.	few	TRBJ2-3	CASSKGDFPTDTQYF	TGTGCCAGCAGCAAGGGGGACTTCCCCACAGATACGCAGTATTTT
12	TRBV12-3/TRBV12-4	.	.	TRBJ2-5	CASSLGKVAQYF	TGTGCCAGCAGTTTGGGCAAGGTAGCCCAGTACTTC
15	TRBV11-2	.	few	TRBJ2-5	CASSSAAGQQETQYF	TGTGCCAGCAGCTCGGCAGCGGGACAGCAAGAGACCCAGTACTTC
13	TRBV6-2/TRBV6-3	TRBD1	.	TRBJ2-7	CASRPTGFYEQYF	TGTGCCAGCAGACCGACAGGGTTCTACGAGCAGTACTTC
12	TRBV5-6	.	.	TRBJ2-7	CASSFQTYEQYF	TGTGCCAGCAGCTTTCAGACCTACGAGCAGTACTTC
15	TRBV4-3	.	few	TRBJ2-7	CASSQVESGAYEQYF	TGCGCCAGCAGCCAAGTCGAATCCGGCGCCTACGAGCAGTACTTC
14	TRBV7-2	TRBD1	many	TRBJ1-2	CASSLAGTAYGYTF	TGTGCCAGCAGCTTAGCAGGGACAGCCTATGGCTACACCTTC
12	TRBV10-3	.	.	TRBJ2-2	CAIGANTGELFF	TGTGCCATCGGCGCGAACACCGGGGAGCTGTTTTTT
13	TRBV12-3/TRBV12-4	TRBD1	.	TRBJ1-2	CASSRTGTSGYTF	TGTGCCAGCAGTCGGACAGGGACTTCTGGCTACACCTTC
14	TRBV5-1	TRBD1	few	TRBJ2-7	CASSYGTGDLLQYF	TGCGCCAGCAGCTACGGGACAGGGGACCTTCTGCAGTACTTC
14	TRBV5-1	.	few	TRBJ2-7	CASSIARTADEQYF	TGCGCCAGCAGCATCGCCAGGACAGCGGACGAGCAGTACTTC
14	TRBV10-3	.	few	TRBJ1-3	CAIGDALRGNTIYF	TGTGCCATCGGGGACGCCTTGAGGGGAAACACCATATATTTT
18	TRBV11-1	TRBD2	many	TRBJ2-1	CASSSRRSAGSSYNEQFF	TGTGCCAGCAGCTCTAGACGCTCAGCGGGAAGCTCCTACAATGAGCAGTTCTTC
17	TRBV12-3/TRBV12-4	TRBD2	.	TRBJ2-2	CASTTRTSGRGTGELFF	TGTGCCAGCACCACCAGGACTAGCGGGAGAGGAACCGGGGAGCTGTTTTTT
16	TRBV19	.	few	TRBJ2-1	CASTGAGGTTYNEQFF	TGTGCCAGTACGGGCGCAGGGGGGACTACCTACAATGAGCAGTTCTTC
13	TRBV20-1	.	few	TRBJ1-2	CSARKTTGHGYTF	TGCAGTGCTAGAAAAACGACAGGCCATGGCTACACCTTC
13	TRBV10-3	.	.	TRBJ1-4	CAISDGSAEKLFF	TGTGCCATCAGTGACGGCAGTGCGGAAAAACTGTTTTTT
15	TRBV4-3	TRBD2	.	TRBJ2-1	CASSGYLREGNEQFF	TGCGCCAGCAGCGGTTATCTGCGGGAGGGAAATGAGCAGTTCTTC
15	TRBV6-2/TRBV6-3	TRBD1	few	TRBJ1-2	CASSYQDRVGYGYTF	TGTGCCAGCAGTTACCAGGACAGGGTCGGCTATGGCTACACCTTC
15	TRBV10-3	TRBD2	few	TRBJ2-1	CAAQTSGSSYNEQFF	TGTGCCGCACAGACTAGCGGGAGTTCCTACAATGAGCAGTTCTTC
14	TRBV20-1	.	.	TRBJ2-2	CSARVGWNTGELFF	TGCAGTGCTAGGGTGGGCTGGAACACCGGGGAGCTGTTTTTT
13	TRBV7-2	TRBD2	few	TRBJ2-1	CASGGSSGNEQFF	TGTGCCAGCGGCGGGAGTAGTGGCAATGAGCAGTTCTTC
14	TRBV2	TRBD2	.	TRBJ2-1	CASSTSGVRNEQFF	TGTGCCAGTTCGACTAGCGGGGTTAGAAATGAGCAGTTCTTC